This T cell receptor beta chain emerged from a study of shared clonotypes between healthy human individuals. Some clones are missing from TCRdb's copy, which holds only in-frame ones; the method was immunoSEQ multiplex PCR. The sample includes some 1.5 million clones, 98% seen only once; the top ten take about 0.42%. CDR3 length: 15 residues. Trimming took off 7 bases at V and 0 bases at J, with 16 bases between the two ends. Germline V CDR1 and CDR2: SEHNR, FQNEAQ (reference sequence). The TCR sequence derives from a man aged 25-45 years in good health. The chain employs TRBV7-9 and TRBJ2-7; TRBD1 might be the D (6 bases). Material: naive CD4+ T cells sorted from blood. The subset denotes: CD45RA+ positively selected. CDR3 coding DNA: TGTGCCAGCACCCCCTTTGGGGGCGGCTCCTACGAGCAGTACTTC. Its protein is CASTPFGGGSYEQYF.